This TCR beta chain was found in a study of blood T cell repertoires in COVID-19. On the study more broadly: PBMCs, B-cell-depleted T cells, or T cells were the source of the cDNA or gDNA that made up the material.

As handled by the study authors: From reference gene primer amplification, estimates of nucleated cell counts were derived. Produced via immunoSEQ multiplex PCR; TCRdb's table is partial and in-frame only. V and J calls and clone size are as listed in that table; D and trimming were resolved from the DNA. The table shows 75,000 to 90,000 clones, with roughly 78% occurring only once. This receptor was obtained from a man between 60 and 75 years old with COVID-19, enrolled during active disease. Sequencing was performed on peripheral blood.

The CDR3 DNA reads TGTGCCAGCAGGACAGGAGCGAATCAGCCCCAGCATTTT. Translation: CASRTGANQPQHF. V is TRBV27 and J is TRBJ1-5, with TRBD1 as a possible D gene (6 bases). The V gene's germline CDR1 is MNHEY and CDR2 SMNVEV (reference sequence). V was pared by 6 bases and J by 4 bases, with 10 bases between. The CDR3 is 13 residues long.